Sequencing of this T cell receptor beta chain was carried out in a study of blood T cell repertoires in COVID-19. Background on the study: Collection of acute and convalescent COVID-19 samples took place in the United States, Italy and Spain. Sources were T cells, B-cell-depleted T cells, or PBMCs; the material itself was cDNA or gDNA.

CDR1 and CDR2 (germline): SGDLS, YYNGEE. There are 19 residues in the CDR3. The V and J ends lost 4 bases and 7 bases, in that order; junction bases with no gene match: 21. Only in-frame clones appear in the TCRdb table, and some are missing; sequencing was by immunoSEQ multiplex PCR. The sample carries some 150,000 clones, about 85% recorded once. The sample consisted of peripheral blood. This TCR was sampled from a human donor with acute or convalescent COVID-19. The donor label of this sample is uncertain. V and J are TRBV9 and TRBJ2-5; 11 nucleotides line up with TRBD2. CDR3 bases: TGTGCCAGCAGCATGACGGACCAGTGGGGCGGGCTAGCGGGGGGGACCCAGTACTTC. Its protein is CASSMTDQWGGLAGGTQYF.